This is a list of T cell receptor beta chains from one sample in a study of CD8 T cells in ankylosing spondylitis. TCRdb ran MiXCR on the 5' RACE reads and lists one entry per CDR3 protein. The sample holds some 450,000 distinct CDR3 sequences, about 15% seen once. The sequencing sample was made of blood, either unsorted or a sorted T cell fraction (not recorded which). These receptors all come from a male donor with ankylosing spondylitis. The CDR3 runs from the conserved cysteine through the conserved F or W. A D gene is named only where the DNA matches it firmly. Size tells how often a clone was seen (once, few, many) or the class of an expanded clone, and some rows leave it out.

NA	TRBV28	TRBJ2-7	once	TGTGCCAGCACGGCGCGGAGTACCTACGAGCAGTACTTC	CASTARSTYEQYF
NA	TRBV20-1	TRBJ2-7	few	TGCAGTGCTAGATCGACAGAAACTACCTACGAGCAGTACTTC	CSARSTETTYEQYF
NA	TRBV12-3/TRBV12-4	TRBJ2-1	NA	TGTGCCAGCAGTTTTCGCGCCTACAATGAGCAGTTCTTC	CASSFRAYNEQFF
NA	TRBV5-1	TRBJ1-1	many	TGCGCCAGCAGTGTGGGGGCGGGGGGCACTGAAGCTTTCTTT	CASSVGAGGTEAFF
NA	TRBV6-2/TRBV6-3	TRBJ1-5	few	TGTGCCAGCAGTTACCTGGGGTCAGCCCAGCATTTT	CASSYLGSAQHF
TRBD2	TRBV11-2	TRBJ2-2	NA	TGTGCCAGCAACAAACGGGGACTAGCGATTACCGGGGAGCTGTTTTTT	CASNKRGLAITGELFF
TRBD1	TRBV15	TRBJ1-1	NA	TGTGCCACCAGCAGAGGCGCGGGACAGGGTAATATTCGCATGTTCTTT	CATSRGAGQGNIRMFF
TRBD2	TRBV25-1	TRBJ2-1	NA	TGTGCCAGCAGTGAACGACTAGCGGGGATATACAATGAGCAGTTCTTC	CASSERLAGIYNEQFF
NA	TRBV28	TRBJ1-5	NA	TGTGCCAGCAGTTTTACAGGGATCAATCAGCCCCAGCATTTT	CASSFTGINQPQHF
NA	TRBV7-2	TRBJ1-2	NA	TGTGCCAGCAGCTCCAGGGGAACGGTGAGCTACACCTTC	CASSSRGTVSYTF
TRBD2	TRBV6-1	TRBJ2-7	few	TGTGCCAGCAGGGAGACTAGCTCAGCCTACGAGCAGTACTTC	CASRETSSAYEQYF
NA	TRBV7-2	TRBJ2-7	NA	TGTGCCAGCAGCTCGGAATTGGGCGAGCAGTACTTC	CASSSELGEQYF
TRBD1	TRBV6-1	TRBJ2-5	NA	TGTGCCACCACTACCGGGACAGGGGTGAAGACCCAGTACTTC	CATTTGTGVKTQYF
NA	TRBV20-1	TRBJ2-7	many	TGCAGTGCTAGAGGAGGGGCAGGTAGATCCTACGAGCAGTACTTC	CSARGGAGRSYEQYF
NA	TRBV29-1	TRBJ2-3	NA	TGCAGCGTTGAAGTCCCCCAGGGGGGGAAAGATACGCAGTATTTT	CSVEVPQGGKDTQYF
TRBD1	TRBV7-3	TRBJ2-3	NA	TGTGCCAGCAGCTCCACAGGGGGCGGCACAGATACGCAGTATTTT	CASSSTGGGTDTQYF
TRBD1	TRBV6-1	TRBJ1-6	NA	TGTGCCAGCAGTGGGGTCGGACAGGGTGGATCACCCCTCCACTTT	CASSGVGQGGSPLHF
NA	TRBV12-3/TRBV12-4	TRBJ1-2	many	TGTGCCAGCAGTTTTCCCGGACAGAATAACTATGGCTACACCTTC	CASSFPGQNNYGYTF
NA	TRBV28	TRBJ1-2	NA	TGTGCCAGCAGTTTCGCCTCGGTCAGTGGCTATGGCTACACCTTC	CASSFASVSGYGYTF
NA	TRBV14	TRBJ2-3	NA	TGTGCCAGCAGCCAAGTGAGGGGAGGCTCCACAGATACGCAGTATTTT	CASSQVRGGSTDTQYF
TRBD1	TRBV5-1	TRBJ2-7	NA	TGCGCCAGCAGCTTGGTTCTTGGGACAGGGGCCTACGAGCAGTACTTC	CASSLVLGTGAYEQYF
NA	TRBV2	TRBJ2-2	NA	TGTGCCAGCCTCGGCTCCAGCGTGAACACCGGGGAGCTGTTTTTT	CASLGSSVNTGELFF
TRBD1	TRBV20-1	TRBJ1-2	NA	TGCAGTGCTCACTCACCGGGACAGGGTCGAAATGGCTACACCTTC	CSAHSPGQGRNGYTF
NA	TRBV9	TRBJ2-5	NA	TGTGCCAGCAGCCCTTACATGGGGGGAATGGAGACCCAGTACTTC	CASSPYMGGMETQYF
NA	TRBV7-9	TRBJ1-1	NA	TGTGCCAGCAGCTTAGGCGACAGTTTTGAAGCTTTCTTT	CASSLGDSFEAFF
NA	TRBV18	TRBJ1-2	many	TGTGCCAGCAGCCCGGGACACAACTATGGCTACACCTTC	CASSPGHNYGYTF
NA	TRBV6-2/TRBV6-3	TRBJ2-1	NA	TGTGCCAGCAGTACTCGCCACAATGAGCAGTTCTTC	CASSTRHNEQFF
NA	TRBV20-1	TRBJ1-3	NA	TGCAGTGCTAGGTGGGACTCTGGAAACACCATATATTTT	CSARWDSGNTIYF
NA	TRBV11-2	TRBJ2-3	few	TGTGCCAGCAGGGACCATTGGCAGAGATACCCCCATTGGGATACGCAGTATTTT	CASRDHWQRYPHWDTQYF
TRBD2	TRBV11-3	TRBJ2-3	NA	TGTGCCAGCAGCTTAGACGGGGGGATCACAGATACGCAGTATTTT	CASSLDGGITDTQYF
TRBD1	TRBV28	TRBJ1-2	few	TGTGCCAGCGCCGGACAGGTACCGCTCTATGGCTACACCTTC	CASAGQVPLYGYTF